These T cell receptor beta chains were read from a single sample in a study of beta chain features in type 1 diabetes. Clones were sequenced by immunoSEQ multiplex PCR, and TCRdb holds only the in-frame ones, with some missing. In the table there are 390,000 or so clones, around 14% of which are singletons. The material sequenced was naive CD4+ T cells from blood. These receptors came from a man aged 25 to 40 in good health. CDR3s include the opening cysteine and the closing phenylalanine or tryptophan. Rows give clone size only sometimes, using once, few, many, or a class for an expanded clone.

CASSLRYNEQFF | TRBV5-6 | few
CASSTEGRPVYGYTF | TRBV19 | few
CASSPFRAGQETQYF | TRBV5-6 | .
CASSPDSIAKNIQYF | TRBV7-2 | few
CASSPGLTYEQYF | TRBV14 | few
CASSRTTDREGEQFF | TRBV13 | few
CSVELTVPRGGYTF | TRBV29-1 | few
CASSERQYQETQYF | TRBV2 | .
CASSPAPLAKNIQYF | TRBV7-8 | few
CASSKTEAQTEAFF | TRBV18 | .
CASSQDLWTRGTQYF | TRBV4-2 | few
CASSFAGGGEQFF | TRBV7-9 | many
CASSESGRILAFKNIQYF | TRBV6-1 | .
CASSLSGLSTDTQYF | TRBV11-2 | .
CASSLSLGETQYF | TRBV5-1 | .
CSVENRYDTEAFF | TRBV29-1 | .
CASSQDLDRDDSYEQYF | TRBV4-3 | .
CASSQVSRSGGKNIQYF | TRBV4-3 | few
CASSSQTSGVFEQFF | TRBV7-8 | .
CASSRNTGGGQFF | TRBV4-3 | few
CASSPSGGADTQYF | TRBV11-3 | few
CASSPLPDRAVGELFF | TRBV18 | few
CASSQARDRANEKLFF | TRBV4-1 | few
CASRYRVGSTDTQYF | TRBV5-1 | .
CASSPHPQNTGELFF | TRBV7-9 | few
CASRLSGEKLFF | TRBV7-9 | few
CATSRESGGVGRGQYF | TRBV15 | .
CSVGPAGAAGQYF | TRBV29-1 | few
CATSSELGRHSPLHF | TRBV15 | .
CASSSKGLAGGPGYNEQFF | TRBV7-8 | .
CAISVTGAQETQYF | TRBV10-3 | .
CASSAGPAGYNEQFF | TRBV9 | .
CASSLGAGRETQYF | TRBV6-5 | .
CASSLGSEGEQFF | TRBV5-4 | .
CASSFLSSGRQETQYF | TRBV5-4 | few
CASSLRAMGAYSPLHF | TRBV11-2 | few
CASSSQGGEAFF | TRBV27 | few
CASSSYRDYSPDTQYF | TRBV9 | .
CATSREGRLAGLIREQFF | TRBV15 | .
CASSRQTDHSYEQYF | TRBV4-3 | few
CAWSLPEAFF | TRBV30 | few